This TCR beta chain derives from a study of shared T cell receptors in the human thymus. The CDR3 loop spans 16 amino acids. The trim removed 0 bases at V and 3 bases at J, leaving 5 bases unmatched. Germline CDR1 reads SGHDT; CDR2 reads YYEEEE. TCRdb's table, derived via immunoSEQ multiplex PCR, lists solely in-frame clones and lacks some. The sample lists about 660,000 clones, 70% to 90% seen once, with over 0.008% in the top ten. These sequences were also reported in another study, on human thymus T cells. As that study records: Healthy Finnish infants undergoing corrective surgery for congenital heart defects provided the donor material. Corrective heart surgery yielded the resections from which the thymus tissue came. Thymic and blood repertoires appeared to display a bias in their usage of V and J genes. In unrelated individuals, thymic repertoires overlapped highly, according to related research.

The receptor's source is a boy younger than two with a congenital heart defect. The V and J genes are TRBV5-6 and TRBJ2-7; TRBD1 aligns across 11 bases. Sample: thymocytes. CDR3 residues: CASSLAPGQGDYEQYF. The CDR3 DNA reads as TGTGCCAGCAGCTTGGCCCCGGGACAGGGGGACTACGAGCAGTACTTC.